These 22 T cell receptor beta chains share one sample of origin, sequenced in a study of response to subunit inactivated influenza vaccine (dated by TCRdb to 2016 to 2018). Library preparation used RT-PCR. Sequencer: Illumina HiSeq 2500. TCRdb cleaned the public reads at Q25 with fastp, built clones with MiXCR and kept in-frame beta chains. CDR3 protein duplicates are merged, each entry listing the most common genes and DNA. The table for this sample lists under 850,000 distinct CDR3 sequences; approximately 18% of them were counted only once. The leading ten clones occupy approximately 10% of the sample. The specimen comprised PBMCs from blood, sampled more than 4 days after vaccination. The receptors derive from a man aged 50-59 years who received an inactivated influenza vaccine. Donor details come from another sample of the same person, matched by shared clones.

A few counts support this clonotype. The V call is TRBV5-6, the J call TRBJ1-3, with D uncertain. V was pared by 4 bases and J by 2 bases, with 10 bases between. The CDR3 has 14 amino acids. The germline V gene encodes CDR1 SGHDT and CDR2 YYEEEE. The CDR3 nucleotides are TGTGCCAGCAGCAACGACCTCGCTGGAAACACCATATATTTT. Its protein product is CASSNDLAGNTIYF.

This clonotype occurred a few times. CDR3 loop: CSARRGGDYEQFF. The CDR3 bases are TGCAGTGCTAGGAGGGGGGGCGACTATGAGCAGTTCTTC. The chain joins TRBV20-1 to TRBJ2-1, with D maybe TRBD2 (7 bases). This CDR3 region has 13 residues. The V gene's germline CDR1 is DFQATT and CDR2 SNEGSKA (reference sequence). Trimming removed 3 bases at V and 8 bases at J, with 14 bases between.

Concerning this clonotype itself: A read error is possible here, since a much larger clone lies one base away. The chain has TRBV12-3 or TRBV12-4 and TRBJ2-1; no clear D gene. CDR3 length: 10 residues. With 4 bases removed from V and 8 bases from J, the gap between germline ends came to 3 bases. The CDR3 nucleotides read TGTGCCAGCAGTTACGATGAGCAGTTCTTC. As protein: CASSYDEQFF.

The rearrangement joins TRBV2 to TRBJ2-1, with D possibly being TRBD1 or TRBD2 (7 bases each). The CDR3 is 13 amino acids. The V and J ends lost 4 bases and 8 bases respectively, with 12 bases between them. Germline values: CDR1 SNHLY, CDR2 FYNNEI. The CDR3 DNA is TGTGCCAGCAGTGTGGGAGGGGGCCATGAGCAGTTCTTC. This encodes CASSVGGGHEQFF. The variable domain in full, with the rest retrieved from reference TRBV2 and TRBJ2-1, is EPEVTQTPSHQVTQMGQEVILRCVPISNHLYFYWYRQILGQKVEFLVSFYNNEISEKSEIFDDQFSVERPDGSNFTLKIRSTKLEDSAMYFCASSVGGGHEQFFGPGTRLTVL.

The CDR3 reads CASSFGKGTGAPQHF. The CDR3 DNA sequence: TGTGCCAGCAGTTTTGGGAAGGGGACCGGGGCGCCCCAGCATTTT. The gene calls are TRBV27 and TRBJ1-5, with TRBD1 as a possible D gene (5 bases). V shed 3 bases and J shed 9 bases, with 18 bases lying between them. Per the germline V gene, CDR1 is MNHEY and CDR2 is SMNVEV (reference sequence). The CDR3 has 15 residues.

This clonotype was counted between two and nine times. This rearrangement joins TRBV6-1 to TRBJ1-2; the D is unclear. Looked up from germline, CDR1 is MNHNS and CDR2 is SASEGT. Trimming shortened V by 1 base and J by 7 bases, and 10 bases separated the two germline ends. There are 13 residues in the CDR3. CDR3 sequence reads: CASSEDRGAGYTF. The CDR3 coding sequence is TGTGCCAGCAGTGAAGATCGTGGAGCTGGCTACACCTTC.

This clonotype was counted a few times. The genes are TRBV20-1 and TRBJ2-5; D is perhaps TRBD2 (5 bases). The V end lost 4 bases, the J end lost 0 bases, and 9 bases lay between the germline ends. CDR3 length: 13 residues. Germline assignment: CDR1 DFQATT and CDR2 SNEGSKA (reference sequence). CDR3 in DNA: TGCAGTGCTATATCCGGGAACCAAGAGACCCAGTACTTC. This encodes CSAISGNQETQYF.

V usage is TRBV20-1 and J usage is TRBJ2-7; D is possibly TRBD2 (7 bases). The CDR3 loop spans 16 amino acids. Germline CDR1 and CDR2: DFQATT and SNEGSKA (reference sequence). The V end was cut by 6 bases, the J end by 2 bases, with 23 bases between. The CDR3 DNA sequence: TGCAGTGCCGAAACGGGGGGCGGGTTGGGGACCTACGAGCAGTACTTC. Its protein is CSAETGGGLGTYEQYF.

This sequence joins TRBV6-1 and TRBJ1-1; D is undetermined. Germline CDR1 MNHNS, CDR2 SASEGT. The CDR3 is 15 residues long. V lost 2 bases and J lost 11, with 21 bases in between. The CDR3 sequence: CASSELISSARMAFF. The DNA for the CDR3 is TGTGCCAGCAGTGAATTGATTAGTTCGGCCCGGATGGCTTTCTTT.

This rearrangement joins TRBV28 to TRBJ2-1, with 8 positions matching TRBD1. This CDR3 is built from 13 residues. Looked up from germline, CDR1 is MDHEN and CDR2 is SYDVKM. Trimming at V came to 1 base and at J to 15 bases, leaving 8 bases not matched to a gene. The CDR3 sequence is CASSLLQGAIRFF. CDR3 in DNA: TGTGCCAGCAGTTTATTGCAGGGGGCTATTAGGTTCTTC.

The V and J genes are TRBV6-5 and TRBJ2-2; the match to TRBD1 covers 8 bases. The CDR3 runs to 17 residues. The J segment lost 4 bases and the V segment lost 0 bases, leaving 7 bases of the junction unmatched. The germline gives CDR1 MNHEY, CDR2 SVGAGI. Here the CDR3 reads CASSYSEDRVFTGELFF. The CDR3 DNA sequence: TGTGCCAGCAGTTACTCGGAGGACAGGGTTTTCACCGGGGAGCTGTTTTTT.

The CDR3 region is CAWSAGGGTEAFF. The CDR3 DNA is TGTGCCTGGAGTGCCGGGGGGGGCACTGAAGCTTTCTTT. This sequence joins TRBV30 and TRBJ1-1, with D possibly being TRBD1 (5 bases). The germline CDR1 and CDR2 sequences are GTSNPN and SVGIG (reference sequence). The CDR3 totals 13 residues. The germline V and J ends were trimmed by 1 base and 4 bases, with 10 bases remaining between them.

The sample holds a few counts of this clonotype. This chain connects TRBV11-2 to TRBJ2-1, with 8 nucleotides matching TRBD2. From germline, CDR1 is SGHAT and CDR2 FQNNGV. CDR3 length: 16 amino acids. The V segment lost 7 bases and the J segment 2 bases; nucleotides outside the gene matches: 10. The CDR3 sequence: CASTESRAGAYNEQFF. The CDR3 DNA sequence: TGTGCCAGCACCGAGAGCCGAGCGGGGGCCTACAATGAGCAGTTCTTC.

The sample holds a few counts of this clonotype. V is TRBV20-1 and J is TRBJ2-2; D might be TRBD2 (5 bases). V was shortened by 4 bases and J by 8 bases, with 8 bases between the two germline ends. The CDR3 contains 11 residues. The germline V gene has CDR1 DFQATT and CDR2 SNEGSKA (reference sequence). The CDR3 sequence: CSAKGVGELFF. The CDR3 nucleotides read TGCAGTGCTAAGGGAGTTGGGGAGCTGTTTTTT.

The chain employs TRBV29-1 and TRBJ2-1, with D perhaps assigned TRBD1 or TRBD2 (5 bases each). Trimming removed 6 bases at V and 4 bases at J, with 19 bases between. The CDR3 consists of 15 residues. Germline V CDR1 and CDR2: SQVTM, ANQGSEA. As DNA, the CDR3 is TGCAGCGTCCTTGGGTCCTTGGGACCATACAATGAGCAGTTCTTC. It is translated as CSVLGSLGPYNEQFF.

This clonotype was observed a few times. The chain links TRBV20-1 to TRBJ1-2; D might be TRBD1 (6 bases). The CDR3 length is 14 residues. Per the germline V gene, CDR1 is DFQATT and CDR2 is SNEGSKA (reference sequence). V lost 1 base and J 4 bases, leaving 13 bases between the germline ends. CDR3 region: CSARADRSLYGYTF. CDR3 nucleotide sequence: TGCAGTGCTAGAGCCGACAGGTCGCTCTATGGCTACACCTTC.

At least ten counts were recorded for this clonotype. The gene calls are TRBV12-3 or TRBV12-4 and TRBJ2-1, with 8 nucleotides matching TRBD2. This CDR3 has 16 amino acids. V trimming: 6 bases; J trimming: 4 bases; junction bases outside the gene matches: 11. CDR3 loop: CASSPGLESAYNEQFF. In nucleotides, the CDR3 is TGTGCCAGCAGCCCGGGACTAGAGTCGGCATACAATGAGCAGTTCTTC.

CDR3 bases: TGTGCCAGCACCGTACTAGGGACAGACGAGCAGTACTTC. This gives the protein CASTVLGTDEQYF. The chain couples TRBV11-2 to TRBJ2-7, with 7 bases matching TRBD1. This CDR3 region has 13 residues. Trimming took 7 bases from V and 5 from J; bases not matched to a gene: 8. CDR1 is SGHAT and CDR2 is FQNNGV in the germline V gene.

The rearrangement joins TRBV5-1 to TRBJ2-4; TRBD2 matches 8 bases. Germline loops: CDR1 SGHRS, CDR2 YFSETQ. This CDR3 region has 15 residues. V lost 8 bases and J lost 5; bases outside the gene matches: 12. Here the CDR3 DNA reads TGCGCCAGAAGCCCCGTGGCAGCGGGGGAAAACATTCAGTACTTC. Residues: CARSPVAAGENIQYF. Variable domain in full (rest from reference TRBV5-1 and TRBJ2-4): KAGVTQTPRYLIKTRGQQVTLSCSPISGHRSVSWYQQTPGQGLQFLFEYFSETQRNKGNFPGRFSGRQFSNSRSEMNVSTLELGDSALYLCARSPVAAGENIQYFGAGTRLSVL.

This chain joins TRBV5-6 and TRBJ2-1; D is possibly TRBD1 (5 bases). V shed 3 bases and J shed 8 bases, with 12 bases lying between them. Germline V gene data show CDR1 as SGHDT and CDR2 as YYEEEE. The CDR3 loop spans 13 amino acids. The CDR3 here is CASSSYIGDEQFF. The DNA for the CDR3 is TGTGCCAGCAGCTCCTATATAGGGGATGAGCAGTTCTTC.

This clonotype was detected a few times. The gene calls are TRBV7-2 and TRBJ2-1; D possibly corresponds to TRBD2 (7 bases). V shed 11 bases and J shed 5 bases, with 16 bases lying between them. This CDR3 is built from 13 residues. Germline lookup yields CDR1 SGHTA and CDR2 FQGNSA. CDR3 sequence reads: CAGGAAENNEQFF. The CDR3 bases are TGTGCCGGGGGGGCGGCCGAAAACAATGAGCAGTTCTTC.

The chain couples TRBV13 to TRBJ2-5; tentative D call: TRBD1 (6 bases). Germline loops: CDR1 PRHDT, CDR2 FYEKMQ (reference sequence). This CDR3 has 15 residues. The ends were cut back, 5 bases at V and 5 bases at J, with 18 bases in the middle. The CDR3 loop is CASSQSQGRGETQYF. CDR3 DNA sequence: TGTGCCAGCAGCCAATCACAGGGCCGAGGGGAGACCCAGTACTTC.